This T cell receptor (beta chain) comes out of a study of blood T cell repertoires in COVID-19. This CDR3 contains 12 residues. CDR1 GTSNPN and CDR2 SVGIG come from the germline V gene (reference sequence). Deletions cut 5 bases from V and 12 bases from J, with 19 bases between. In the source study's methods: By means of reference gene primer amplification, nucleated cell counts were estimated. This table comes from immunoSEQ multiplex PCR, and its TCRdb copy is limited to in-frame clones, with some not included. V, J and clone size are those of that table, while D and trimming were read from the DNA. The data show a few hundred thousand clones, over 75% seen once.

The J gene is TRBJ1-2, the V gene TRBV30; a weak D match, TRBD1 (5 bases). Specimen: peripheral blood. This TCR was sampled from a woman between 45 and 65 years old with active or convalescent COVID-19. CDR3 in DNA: TGTGCCTGGGGGCGCAGGGAAGGGTTACACACCTTC. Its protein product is CAWGRREGLHTF.